This section outlines one T cell receptor beta chain sequence together with its context. This clonotype was seen only a few times. The specificity of this receptor is unknown. Base qualities were left out, and no much larger clone turns up one base away. Looking up the germline V gene (reference sequence) yields CDR1 LNHDA and CDR2 SQIVND. The cysteine opens and the phenylalanine closes a CDR3 of 18 amino acids. Solely the CDR3 DNA is kept, with 54 bases framed from the first base. V gives up 3 bases and J gives up 4 bases, and the segment between their germline ends measures 24 bases. This specimen belongs to a study of identical twins (dated by TCRdb to the mid-2010s). The study in broad terms: To test whether fetal clonotypes persist, this study deep-sequenced TCR alpha and beta repertoires from monozygotic twins, from unrelated adults of various ages, and from cord blood. To rule out contamination, replicate twin experiments were performed at different times with different library preparation protocols. Beyond this particular receptor, the publication reports: Out-of-frame TCR alpha sharing in monozygotic twins was systematically underestimated by recombination models, whereas sharing between unrelated individuals was in agreement with the recombination models. Because the same donors could not be followed over many years, conclusions were based on cross-sectional statistical analysis. Zero-insertion analyses could be partly confounded by invariant T cells such as MAIT and iNKT, although diverse VJ usage argued against such confounding for most clonotypes. The excess sharing between twins in beta out-of-frame sequences was weaker because fewer shared sequences reduced the signal-to-noise ratio. Compared with coincidental sharing between unrelated individuals, out-of-frame TCR alpha sequences shared between twins had an excess of sequences with low generation probability. Abundant cord blood beta clonotypes had fewer insertions, young adult naive repertoires showed a similar but weaker trend, and memory repertoires showed no such trend.

All donors were healthy Caucasians. Three pairs of female monozygotic twins, all aged roughly 18 to 29 years, were included in the twin cohort. RNA for TCR libraries was isolated from peripheral blood mononuclear cells. Libraries were made using 5' RACE. The sequencing machine was an Illumina HiSeq 2000. Template switching introduced a universal primer binding site; the final cDNA contained a unique molecular identifier, enabling accurate counting of TCR cDNA molecules. Specific primers in the conserved constant-segment region were used to synthesize first-strand cDNA for TCR alpha and beta chains. To control for contamination, each cDNA library was double barcoded with a SMART-Mk sample barcode plus Illumina barcodes. TruSeq adapter sequences, together with Illumina sample barcodes, were added in two successive PCR steps. TCR alpha and beta cDNA libraries were sequenced on the Illumina HiSeq platform with custom primers. The paper's processing steps were these. MiGEC was used to process raw reads and extract unique molecular identifiers, and MiXCR was used to find CDR3 positions. Recombination models were inferred per individual with the repgenHMM and IGoR tools using an EM algorithm. The analysis of shared clonotypes was done with the tcR package in R, with sharing normalized by the product of cloneset sizes. To study raw recombination without the effects of thymic and clonal selection, out-of-frame nonproductive sequences were analyzed. TCRdb reworked the public reads: Q25 trimming with fastp, MiXCR clone assembly, productive beta chains retained. Each CDR3 protein appears once, grouped with its most common genes and DNA. These V and J calls are TCRdb output, not the study's own analysis. For this sample the table gives 550,000 to 700,000 distinct CDR3 sequences, of which 9.6% were detected only once. The ten largest account for approximately 3% of the sample.

These data were also filed under a second study, of yellow fever vaccine responses in identical twins. As the second publication notes: The authors reported that the T cell response to vaccination in identical twins appeared partly convergent and partly personalized. The study precisely tracked vaccine-responding T cell clones in identical twins.

Sequencing was carried out using PBMCs. The source is a woman aged 18-29 years in good health. The V gene is TRBV19 and the J gene is TRBJ2-5, with a tentative D call of TRBD1 or TRBD2, each matching 5 bases. The DNA is as follows: TGTGCCAGTAGTATCCGAACCGCCCCGGGACGCTTCCTAGAGACCCAGTACTTC. This codes for CASSIRTAPGRFLETQYF. Where the CDR3 stops, the reference TRBV19 and TRBJ2-5 genes take over; the full variable domain is DGGITQSPKYLFRKEGQNVTLSCEQNLNHDAMYWYRQDPGQGLRLIYYSQIVNDFQKGDIAEGYSVSREKKESFPLTVTSAQKNPTAFYLCASSIRTAPGRFLETQYFGPGTRLLVL.